This T cell receptor (beta chain) derives from a study of vaccination and CD4 T cells after COVID-19. As for this clonotype: No antigen is known for it.

The CDR3 sequence is 14 residues long. V was cut by 3 bases and J by 3 bases, with 11 bases left in between. The germline V gene encodes CDR1 KGHSH and CDR2 LQKENI. At the Johns Hopkins FTIC core, DNA taken from cultured CD4+ T cells was sequenced by way of the Oncomine TCR Beta short-read assay. After culture, CD4+ T cells served as the source for genomic DNA extraction. TCRdb analysed the PCR reads with MiXCR anew, one entry per CDR3 protein. This table holds thousands of distinct CDR3 sequences, about 28% found once. Treatment: approximately 9-day PBMC culture with coronavirus spike peptide pools or control peptides (ViraFEST assay). CD4+ T cells of the unexposed donor were collected before the COVID-19 pandemic (2011-2018).

Material: CD4+ T cells from blood, cultured in vitro. This sequence was found in a human donor in good health. The rearrangement joins TRBV18 to TRBJ2-5; D may be TRBD1 (6 bases). CDR3 DNA: TGTGCCAGCTCACCTCGTGCAGGGGAAGAGACCCAGTACTTC. It encodes CASSPRAGEETQYF. Filled out from reference TRBV18 and TRBJ2-5, the complete variable domain reads NAGVMQNPRHLVRRRGQEARLRCSPMKGHSHVYWYRQLPEEGLKFMVYLQKENIIDESGMPKERFSAEFPKEGPSILRIQQVVRGDSAAYFCASSPRAGEETQYFGPGTRLLVL.